These 12 T cell receptor beta chains share one sample of origin, sequenced in a study of blood T cell repertoires in COVID-19. The protocol was immunoSEQ multiplex PCR, while the TCRdb copy is restricted to in-frame clones and leaves out a portion. The sample lists some 150,000 clones; 70% to 85% were seen once. Sample: PBMCs or T cells enriched from blood (not recorded which). The source is a man between 50 and 59 years old who had recovered from COVID-19.

The genes are TRBV3-1 (or the pseudogene TRBV3-2) and TRBJ2-1, with a possible D match to TRBD2 (5 bases). The germline CDR1 and CDR2 sequences are LGHDT and YNNKEL (reference sequence). V was shortened by 0 bases and J by 5 bases, with 14 bases between the two germline ends. The CDR3 is 16 residues long. CDR3 amino acids: CASSQERVLSNNEQFF. CDR3 sequence (DNA): TGTGCCAGCAGCCAAGAGAGGGTCCTATCCAACAATGAGCAGTTCTTC.

Worth noting for this clone: Other nucleotide sequences from this sample produce the same CDR3. This sequence joins TRBV19 and TRBJ1-4, with TRBD1 matching 10 bases. The CDR3 spans 16 residues. Germline assignment: CDR1 LNHDA and CDR2 SQIVND (reference sequence). V was pared by 1 base and J by 8 bases, with 7 bases of the junction left unmatched. The CDR3 DNA reads as TGTGCCAGTAGTATAGTGAGGACAGGGGGAAACGAAAAACTGTTTTTT. Amino acid sequence: CASSIVRTGGNEKLFF.

This sequence joins TRBV5-1 and TRBJ1-3; 8 positions agree with TRBD1. This CDR3 is 16 amino acids long. Unmatched junction bases numbered 7, after V lost 4 bases and J lost 1 base. Germline CDR1 reads SGHRS; CDR2 reads YFSETQ. CDR3 in DNA: TGCGCCAGCAGCCCACCCGGGACAGGATCTGGAAACACCATATATTTT. This codes for CASSPPGTGSGNTIYF.

The chain recombines TRBV30 with TRBJ1-2, with 9 bases lining up with TRBD1. CDR1 is GTSNPN and CDR2 is SVGIG in the germline V gene (reference sequence). The length of the CDR3 is 13 residues. Unmatched junction bases numbered 13, after V lost 4 bases and J lost 13 bases. The DNA for the CDR3 is TGTGCCTGGAACCGGGGACAGGGACTGGATTGCACCTTC. This gives the protein CAWNRGQGLDCTF.

The genes are TRBV30 and TRBJ1-1, with 7 positions matching TRBD1. V lost 0 bases to trimming and J lost 1 base; unmatched junction nucleotides: 2. CDR1 is GTSNPN, CDR2 SVGIG, per germline (reference sequence). This CDR3 is 14 amino acids long. The CDR3 region has the DNA TGTGCCTGGAGTGTAGGGGACAGGAACACTGAAGCTTTCTTT. Its translation is CAWSVGDRNTEAFF.

J is TRBJ1-1 and V is TRBV25-1; a possible D gene is TRBD1 (5 bases). The germline V and J ends were trimmed by 8 bases and 9 bases, with 19 bases remaining between them. From germline, CDR1 is MGHDK and CDR2 SYGVNS. The CDR3 loop spans 13 amino acids. This CDR3 is CASQPRGGSQAFF. CDR3 nucleotides: TGTGCCAGCCAACCCCGGGGGGGTTCACAAGCTTTCTTT.

This rearrangement joins TRBV2 to TRBJ1-2; 9 bases are a match to TRBD1. The CDR3 spans 13 residues. Germline-derived CDR1 and CDR2 are SNHLY and FYNNEI. V gave up 9 bases and J gave up 5 bases; unmatched junction bases: 7. The CDR3 nucleotides are TGTGCCAGGACCGGGACAGGGAATTATGGCTACACCTTC. Amino acids: CARTGTGNYGYTF. Based on the CDR3 plus reference TRBV2 and TRBJ1-2, the full variable domain is EPEVTQTPSHQVTQMGQEVILRCVPISNHLYFYWYRQILGQKVEFLVSFYNNEISEKSEIFDDQFSVERPDGSNFTLKIRSTKLEDSAMYFCARTGTGNYGYTFGSGTRLTVV.

This clone has only one observation. The V call is TRBV6-1, the J call TRBJ1-2, with TRBD1 identical over 8 bases. Germline V CDR1 and CDR2: MNHNS, SASEGT. Trimming removed 3 bases from V and 12 bases from J; junction bases left unmatched: 6. The CDR3 is 12 residues long. The CDR3 here is CASSDRTGQNTF. As DNA, the CDR3 is TGTGCCAGCAGTGATCGGACAGGGCAGAACACCTTC.

The chain carries TRBV12-3 or TRBV12-4 and TRBJ1-1, with D tentatively TRBD1 (6 bases). Between the trimmed V and J ends, which lost 6 bases and 3 bases, there was a span of 11 bases. CDR3 size: 13 residues. CDR3 in amino acids: CASSRGGDTEAFF. The CDR3 coding sequence is TGTGCCAGCAGCCGAGGGGGGGACACTGAAGCTTTCTTT.

This chain connects TRBV19 to TRBJ2-1, with a tentative D call TRBD2 (6 bases). Germline-derived CDR1 and CDR2 are LNHDA and SQIVND (reference sequence). CDR3 length equals 14 residues. V was shortened by 6 bases and J by 1 base, with 10 bases between the two germline ends. The CDR3 protein is CASSSGPSYNEQFF. The CDR3 DNA is TGTGCCAGTAGCAGCGGGCCGTCCTACAATGAGCAGTTCTTC.

This clone has just a few counts. This chain joins TRBV5-1 and TRBJ1-1; a weak D match, TRBD1 (6 bases). V dropped 0 bases and J dropped 4 bases, with 13 bases sitting between them. The CDR3 sequence is 15 residues long. Germline lookup yields CDR1 SGHRS and CDR2 YFSETQ. In DNA form, the CDR3 reads TGCGCCAGCAGCTTGGCCGCCAGGGGCAGCACTGAAGCTTTCTTT. This sequence encodes CASSLAARGSTEAFF.

The table lists this clone with a few counts. The chain recombines TRBV18 with TRBJ2-7, with D tentatively TRBD1 (6 bases). V shed 3 bases and J shed 7 bases, with 16 bases lying between them. Germline CDR1 and CDR2: KGHSH and LQKENI. The CDR3 runs to 14 residues. CDR3 region: CASSPTDSAKEQYF. The CDR3 nucleotides read TGTGCCAGCTCACCGACGGACAGCGCCAAAGAGCAGTACTTC.